This T cell receptor beta chain was retrieved from a study of T-cell reconstitution after alpha-beta-depleted transplantation in children. On this clonotype: Its antigen is currently unknown.

Study-level findings and limits: Two months or so post-transplant, alpha-beta T cells reportedly derived from several hundred expanded graft clones. At the one-year point after transplant, T-cell counts and TCRbeta diversity were found to come mostly from T cells that had been newly produced.

A TCRbeta library incorporating unique molecular identifiers was prepared. One entry per CDR3 protein, called by TCRdb with MiXCR from the PCR reads. In the table there are approximately 630,000 distinct CDR3 sequences, around 13% of which are singletons. This sample comprised PBMCs, obtained before TCRalphabeta/CD19-depleted stem cell transplant. This TCR was sampled from a girl aged 2 to 9 with congenital amegakaryocytic thrombocytopenia, due to receive a stem cell transplant.

Written as DNA, the CDR3 is TGTGCCAGCAGCTCTAGCGGGTACACCGGGGAGCTGTTTTTT. It codes for CASSSSGYTGELFF. The chain links TRBV7-2 to TRBJ2-2; TRBD2 agrees at 8 bases. CDR1 SGHTA and CDR2 FQGNSA come from the germline V gene. Trimming at V came to 4 bases and at J to 3 bases, leaving 1 base not matched to a gene. The CDR3 loop spans 14 amino acids.